This TCR beta chain was found in a study of cytomegalovirus exposure and HLA in healthy donors. To note about this clone: Its antigen is still unknown.

It was with 60 Vbeta and 13 Jbeta primers that the PCR ran. The table came from immunoSEQ multiplex PCR; TCRdb's copy has only in-frame clones and leaves some out. The data hold under 100,000 clones, with around 66% observed a single time. Study results and caveats: In a later analysis, a genetic analysis reported fewer productive-TCR N-insertions in an Asian-associated ancestry cluster than the cohort average. Analyzed later, most CMV-associated TCR beta chains appeared HLA-restricted. Many donors shared some public TCRs, even though most TCR sequences were rare. The study dropped some indistinguishable V segments, TRBV6-2 and TRBV6-3 among them.

The V gene's germline CDR1 is SGHRS and CDR2 YFSETQ. This CDR3 contains 15 residues. The V end lost 0 bases, the J end lost 3 bases, and 12 bases lay between the germline ends. The sample consisted of PBMCs. The source is a woman aged 40-49 years in good health and CMV-seropositive. This chain joins TRBV5-1 and TRBJ1-2; the D is unclear. CDR3 DNA sequence: TGCGCCAGCAGCTTGGACTTTGACATAGACTATGGCTACACCTTC. As protein: CASSLDFDIDYGYTF.